The 23 T cell receptor beta chains below were found in one sample sequenced in a study of cytomegalovirus exposure and HLA in healthy donors (dated by TCRdb to 2016 to 2017). The library was built by means of the immunoSEQ multiplex PCR assay. The multiplex PCR relied on a mix of 60 forward primers for TCR Vbeta segments and 13 reverse primers for TCR Jbeta segments. TCRdb carries this immuneACCESS record with in-frame sequences only. Its versions omit some clonotypes, under half of them owing to an unresolved V gene in the studies checked, with the rest unexplained. Across this sample there are 120,000 or so clones, with 80% seen only once. The top ten constitute 1% of the sample. Specimen: PBMCs. These receptors came from a man aged 40-49 years in good health and CMV-seronegative.

V and J are TRBV5-4 and TRBJ2-2, with 10 bases that match TRBD1. The trim removed 5 bases at V and 1 base at J, leaving 5 bases unmatched. Germline CDR1 reads SGHNT; CDR2 reads YYREEE (reference sequence). The CDR3 runs 16 residues. CDR3 coding DNA: TGTGCCAGCAGACCTGGACAGGGGGAGAACACCGGGGAGCTGTTTTTT. Its translation is CASRPGQGENTGELFF. The variable domain in full, with the rest retrieved from reference TRBV5-4 and TRBJ2-2, is ETGVTQSPTHLIKTRGQQVTLRCSSQSGHNTVSWYQQALGQGPQFIFQYYREEENGRGNFPPRFSGLQFPNYSSELNVNALELDDSALYLCASRPGQGENTGELFFGEGSRLTVL.

This clone was observed a handful of times. The chain employs TRBV27 and TRBJ2-7; D possibly corresponds to TRBD1 (5 bases). Trimming pared 6 bases from V and 4 bases from J, leaving 22 bases between. The CDR3 runs to 16 residues. The V gene's germline CDR1 is MNHEY and CDR2 SMNVEV (reference sequence). The CDR3 protein is CASSYSLRSGKYEQYF. The CDR3 bases are TGTGCCAGCAGCTATAGTCTTCGTTCAGGGAAGTACGAGCAGTACTTC.

This clone has only one observation. The V and J genes are TRBV4-1 and TRBJ1-2; D is perhaps TRBD1 (6 bases). The V gene lost 0 bases and the J gene lost 8 bases, with 16 bases spanning the gap. CDR1 is MGHRA, CDR2 YSYEKL, per germline. The CDR3 contains 15 residues. The CDR3 region has the DNA TGCGCCAGCAGCCAAGATCAGGGGAGACACCGAGGCTACACCTTC. Protein: CASSQDQGRHRGYTF.

The chain carries TRBV10-3 and TRBJ2-3; a possible D gene is TRBD2 (6 bases). CDR3 length: 12 amino acids. V lost 9 bases, J lost 4 bases, and 11 bases lay in between. CDR1 and CDR2 from the germline V gene are ENHRY and SYGVKD. The CDR3 is CAIGGTADTQYF. Written as DNA, the CDR3 is TGTGCCATAGGAGGGACGGCAGATACGCAGTATTTT.

The chain couples TRBV29-1 to TRBJ2-7, with 11 bases lining up with TRBD2. The CDR3 contains 14 residues. The germline gives CDR1 SQVTM, CDR2 ANQGSEA. The junction had 2 bases not matched to a gene; V was cut back by 4 bases and J by 0 bases. CDR3 bases: TGCAGCGTTGTAGGGACTAGCGGCTCCTACGAGCAGTACTTC. It specifies CSVVGTSGSYEQYF.

The V call is TRBV2, the J call TRBJ1-2, with D possibly matching TRBD1 (6 bases). V lost 3 bases to trimming and J lost 8 bases, with 16 bases between them. Germline V gene lookup returns CDR1 SNHLY and CDR2 FYNNEI. This CDR3 comprises 14 residues. The CDR3 DNA reads as TGTGCCAGCAGTGACCAGGGACACAATCGCGGCTACACCTTC. Encoded protein: CASSDQGHNRGYTF.

The chain links TRBV2 to TRBJ1-5; the match to TRBD1 covers 7 bases. After removal of 4 bases from V and 3 bases from J, the junction contained 3 bases not matched to a gene. The germline V gene has CDR1 SNHLY and CDR2 FYNNEI. The CDR3 loop spans 14 amino acids. The CDR3 sequence is CASSVTGYNQPQHF. The DNA of the CDR3 is TGTGCCAGCAGTGTGACAGGGTACAATCAGCCCCAGCATTTT. The whole variable domain, filled in from reference TRBV2 and TRBJ1-5, reads EPEVTQTPSHQVTQMGQEVILRCVPISNHLYFYWYRQILGQKVEFLVSFYNNEISEKSEIFDDQFSVERPDGSNFTLKIRSTKLEDSAMYFCASSVTGYNQPQHFGDGTRLSIL.

This CDR3 reads CASSLSLAGGFGEQFF. CDR3 bases: TGTGCCAGCAGTTTATCATTGGCGGGGGGATTCGGTGAGCAGTTCTTC. The gene calls are TRBV28 and TRBJ2-1; the match to TRBD2 covers 8 bases. This CDR3 has 16 residues. Trimming removed 1 base from V and 9 bases from J; junction bases left unmatched: 11. The germline V gene encodes CDR1 MDHEN and CDR2 SYDVKM.

The CDR3 nucleotides read TGTGCCAGCAGCTTGGGACAGGGAAACAATCAGCCCCAGCATTTT. Translated: CASSLGQGNNQPQHF. The rearrangement joins TRBV5-8 to TRBJ1-5; 7 bases fit TRBD1. The CDR3 contains 15 residues. Per germline, CDR1 SGHTS and CDR2 YDEGEE. Unmatched junction bases numbered 3, after V lost 0 bases and J lost 3 bases.

The chain carries TRBV10-2 and TRBJ2-5; 7 positions agree with TRBD2. V shed 1 base and J 5 bases; nucleotides not matched to a gene: 4. Germline CDR1 is WSHSY and CDR2 is SAAADI. The CDR3 length is 14 residues. CDR3 coding DNA: TGCGCCAGCAGTGAGTGGGGAGGGGAGGAGACCCAGTACTTC. Encoded protein: CASSEWGGEETQYF.

The chain is built from TRBV4-1 and TRBJ2-5; 7 nucleotides line up with TRBD2. The germline CDR1 and CDR2 sequences are MGHRA and YSYEKL. CDR3 length: 15 amino acids. The V and J ends lost 1 base and 2 bases, in that order; junction bases with no gene match: 4. The CDR3 DNA follows: TGCGCCAGCAGCCAAGTTTTCGGGGGGCAAGAGACCCAGTACTTC. Encoded protein: CASSQVFGGQETQYF.

Remarks on this clone: Other DNA sequences in this specimen translate into the identical CDR3. CDR3 in amino acids: CASSPTSGAYNEQFF. The CDR3 DNA is TGTGCCAGTTCCCCCACTAGCGGGGCCTACAATGAGCAGTTCTTC. The rearrangement joins TRBV2 to TRBJ2-1; TRBD2 matches 10 bases. V lost 9 bases and J lost 2; bases outside the gene matches: 7. Germline V gene data show CDR1 as SNHLY and CDR2 as FYNNEI. This CDR3 contains 15 residues.

The chain carries TRBV5-1 and TRBJ2-7; 10 nucleotides align to TRBD2. Germline CDR1 is SGHRS and CDR2 is YFSETQ. The CDR3 is made up of 15 amino acids. V lost 0 bases, J lost 6 bases, and 6 bases stayed unmatched. The CDR3 bases are TGCGCCAGCAGCTTGGATCTAGCGGGAGATTCCGAGCAGTACTTC. It encodes CASSLDLAGDSEQYF.

This clone has a handful of counts. At one boundary the junction diverges from the germline segment, which might be a read error. The V gene is TRBV28, the J gene TRBJ2-1; 7 bases align to TRBD2. This CDR3 has 17 amino acids. Germline CDR1 reads MDHEN; CDR2 reads SYDVKM. CDR3 protein: CAISRGYGGSPLDEQFF. The CDR3 DNA follows: TGTGCCATCAGTCGCGGGTATGGCGGGAGCCCCCTGGATGAGCAGTTCTTC. Full variable domain (outside the CDR3, taken from reference TRBV28 and TRBJ2-1): DVKVTQSSRYLVKRTGEKVFLECVQDMDHENMFWYRQDPGLGLRLIYFSYDVKMKEKGDIPEGYSVSREKKERFSLILESASTNQTSMYLCAISRGYGGSPLDEQFFGPGTRLTVL.

The V gene is TRBV5-1, the J gene TRBJ2-7; D is perhaps TRBD2 (7 bases). Germline assignment: CDR1 SGHRS and CDR2 YFSETQ. Trimming left V 2 bases short and J 5 bases short, with 17 bases between. This CDR3 has 15 residues. CDR3 nucleotides: TGCGCCAGCAGCTTAGGGGGAGGGCCTACCCACGAGCAGTACTTC. This encodes CASSLGGGPTHEQYF.

The V call is TRBV10-3, the J call TRBJ1-4; TRBD1 is a possible D gene (5 bases). V lost 2 bases and J 8 bases, leaving 12 bases between the germline ends. Looked up from germline, CDR1 is ENHRY and CDR2 is SYGVKD. This CDR3 contains 14 residues. Here the CDR3 reads CAISESAGREKLFF. CDR3 in DNA: TGTGCCATCAGTGAGAGTGCGGGGCGGGAAAAACTGTTTTTT.

The chain combines TRBV6-5 with TRBJ1-3; D is possibly TRBD1 (5 bases). The CDR3 is 15 amino acids. Trimming removed 0 bases from V and 2 bases from J, with 8 bases in between. CDR1 is MNHEY, CDR2 SVGAGI, per germline. CDR3 in amino acids: CASSYSKTAGNTIYF. CDR3 DNA sequence: TGTGCCAGCAGTTACTCGAAGACAGCTGGAAACACCATATATTTT.

V and J are TRBV2 and TRBJ2-1, with D tentatively TRBD1 (5 bases). CDR1 and CDR2 from the germline V gene are SNHLY and FYNNEI. This CDR3 region has 13 residues. Trimming left V 6 bases short and J 3 bases short, with 9 bases between. This CDR3 reads CASRAGFYNEQFF. CDR3 bases: TGTGCCAGCAGAGCAGGGTTCTACAATGAGCAGTTCTTC.

The chain joins TRBV5-1 to TRBJ2-2; D unresolved. The CDR3 length is 12 residues. Germline CDR1 SGHRS, CDR2 YFSETQ. Trimming left V 6 bases short and J 3 bases short, with 6 bases between. The CDR3 DNA follows: TGCGCCAGCACCGTAGACACCGGGGAGCTGTTTTTT. This translates into CASTVDTGELFF.

V usage is TRBV6-6 and J usage is TRBJ1-1, with D perhaps matching TRBD1 (5 bases). The CDR3 runs 14 residues. The germline V gene encodes CDR1 MNHNY and CDR2 SVGAGI (reference sequence). The V and J ends lost 5 bases and 4 bases respectively, with 14 bases between them. The CDR3 here is CASSPPGGGTEAFF. CDR3 nucleotide sequence: TGTGCCAGCAGTCCCCCCGGGGGAGGCACTGAAGCTTTCTTT.

V and J are TRBV7-9 and TRBJ1-5, with D possibly matching TRBD1 (5 bases). Germline V CDR1 and CDR2: SEHNR, FQNEAQ (reference sequence). The CDR3 length is 13 residues. V was shortened by 5 bases and J by 7 bases, with 12 bases between the two germline ends. Here the CDR3 reads CASSTRGDQPQHF. In DNA form, the CDR3 reads TGTGCCAGCAGCACCCGGGGGGACCAGCCCCAGCATTTT.

This clone was observed a single time. The rearrangement joins TRBV9 to TRBJ2-5; 9 bases line up with TRBD2. The V gene's germline CDR1 is SGDLS and CDR2 YYNGEE. The V segment lost 1 base and the J segment 2 bases; nucleotides outside the gene matches: 3. This CDR3 is built from 15 residues. The CDR3 is CASSVLAGLQETQYF. The CDR3 DNA follows: TGTGCCAGCAGCGTACTAGCGGGGTTGCAAGAGACCCAGTACTTC. The variable domain in full, with the rest retrieved from reference TRBV9 and TRBJ2-5, is DSGVTQTPKHLITATGQRVTLRCSPRSGDLSVYWYQQSLDQGLQFLIQYYNGEERAKGNILERFSAQQFPDLHSELNLSSLELGDSALYFCASSVLAGLQETQYFGPGTRLLVL.

This clone was observed a handful of times. The chain employs TRBV6-1 and TRBJ1-2; TRBD1 is a possible D gene (5 bases). From germline, CDR1 is MNHNS and CDR2 SASEGT. This CDR3 has 16 residues. V lost 2 bases and J 4 bases, leaving 17 bases between the germline ends. Written as DNA, the CDR3 is TGTGCCAGCAGTGAAATAGTAACAGGTTATGTCTATGGCTACACCTTC. It yields the protein CASSEIVTGYVYGYTF.